One and the same sample provided the 16 T cell receptor beta chains below, sequenced in a study of blood T cell repertoires in COVID-19 (TCRdb year 2020). Library prep was done by the immunoSEQ multiplex PCR assay. TCRdb took this table from immuneACCESS and kept in-frame rearrangements with V and J called. Such tables lack part of the clones; where checked against another copy, unresolved V genes explain under half of the gap, and the rest is unexplained. The sample yields some 44,000 clones; approximately 90% were counted once. The top ten hold approximately 2.6% of the sample. The sequencing input was peripheral blood. The receptors shown here come from a human donor in a cohort sampled during active COVID-19.

The chain is built from TRBV6-5 and TRBJ1-5; 9 bases align to TRBD1. CDR1 is MNHEY and CDR2 is SVGAGI in the germline V gene. The CDR3 is 14 residues long. J lost 5 bases, V lost 6 bases, and 5 bases had no gene match. CDR3 residues: CASSQQGAYQPQHF. CDR3 DNA sequence: TGTGCCAGCAGCCAACAGGGGGCCTATCAGCCCCAGCATTTT.

The chain joins TRBV5-1 to TRBJ2-5, with D perhaps TRBD2 (6 bases). The V gene lost 2 bases and the J gene lost 2 bases, with 13 bases spanning the gap. CDR1 and CDR2 from the germline V gene are SGHRS and YFSETQ. CDR3 size: 15 residues. The CDR3 region is CASSFRLARQETQYF. CDR3 DNA sequence: TGCGCCAGCAGCTTCCGGCTAGCGAGGCAAGAGACCCAGTACTTC.

This clone occurred once. The genes are TRBV7-8 and TRBJ2-3, with 8 bases identical to TRBD1. The CDR3 totals 14 residues. Looked up from germline, CDR1 is SGHVS and CDR2 is FQNEAQ. The V and J ends lost 5 bases and 4 bases, in that order; junction bases with no gene match: 5. For the CDR3, the DNA is TGTGCCAGCAGCCCAGGACAGGGTGCAGATACGCAGTATTTT. It translates to CASSPGQGADTQYF.

The chain carries TRBV6-5 and TRBJ2-7; D may be TRBD2 (6 bases). CDR1 and CDR2 from the germline V gene are MNHEY and SVGAGI. The CDR3 is made up of 14 amino acids. V gave up 2 bases and J gave up 5 bases, with 13 bases separating them. DNA of the CDR3: TGTGCCAGCAGTTACGGCGGGGAAATGGACGAGCAGTACTTC. Residues: CASSYGGEMDEQYF.

This sequence joins TRBV18 and TRBJ1-5; 7 nucleotides align to TRBD1. CDR3 length: 15 amino acids. Germline V gene lookup returns CDR1 KGHSH and CDR2 LQKENI. J gave up 9 bases and V 3 bases, and 11 bases lay outside the gene matches. CDR3 nucleotide sequence: TGTGCCAGCTCACCGGGTCAGGGGGAAAGTAGGCCCCAGCATTTT. It encodes CASSPGQGESRPQHF. Full variable domain (remainder filled in from reference TRBV18 and TRBJ1-5): NAGVMQNPRHLVRRRGQEARLRCSPMKGHSHVYWYRQLPEEGLKFMVYLQKENIIDESGMPKERFSAEFPKEGPSILRIQQVVRGDSAAYFCASSPGQGESRPQHFGDGTRLSIL.

The J gene is TRBJ2-7, the V gene TRBV5-1; D call uncertain. The V end was cut by 3 bases, the J end by 5 bases, with 21 bases between. The V gene's germline CDR1 is SGHRS and CDR2 YFSETQ. This CDR3 region has 16 residues. CDR3 DNA: TGCGCCAGCAGCTCCACACCAAAGAGCGACCCCAACGAGCAGTACTTC. This gives the protein CASSSTPKSDPNEQYF.

The chain is built from TRBV19 and TRBJ1-2, with D maybe TRBD1 (6 bases). CDR1 and CDR2 (germline): LNHDA, SQIVND (reference sequence). CDR3 length equals 13 residues. V was shortened by 4 bases and J by 7 bases, with 13 bases between the two germline ends. This chain's CDR3 is CASSTPGVPGYTF. CDR3 nucleotide sequence: TGTGCCAGTAGTACTCCAGGGGTCCCTGGCTACACCTTC.

This sequence joins TRBV3-1 (or the pseudogene TRBV3-2) and TRBJ1-2, with a possible D match to TRBD1 (6 bases). V was shortened by 2 bases and J by 1 base, with 11 bases between the two germline ends. Germline V gene sequence: CDR1 LGHDT, CDR2 YNNKEL (reference sequence). The CDR3 has 15 amino acids. Written as DNA, the CDR3 is TGTGCCAGCAGCCAACATGGACAGAGTAACTATGGCTACACCTTC. Translating gives CASSQHGQSNYGYTF.

The rearrangement joins TRBV7-2 to TRBJ1-5, with 8 positions matching TRBD1. The CDR3 contains 16 residues. V was clipped by 1 base and J by 2 bases; unmatched bases: 4. CDR1 is SGHTA, CDR2 FQGNSA, per germline. Here the CDR3 DNA reads TGTGCCAGCAGCTTAGGGGGGGACAGGCGCAATCAGCCCCAGCATTTT. It codes for CASSLGGDRRNQPQHF.

This clone was found a few times. V usage is TRBV4-2 and J usage is TRBJ1-2; D uncertain. The CDR3 extends over 14 amino acids. Germline lookup yields CDR1 LGHNA and CDR2 YNFKEQ. Between the trimmed V and J ends, which lost 1 base and 3 bases, there was a span of 9 bases. The DNA for the CDR3 is TGTGCCAGCAGCCAAGTTGGCGGAGACTATGGCTACACCTTC. This sequence encodes CASSQVGGDYGYTF.

The chain carries TRBV30 and TRBJ2-2; a possible D gene is TRBD2 (6 bases). V dropped 1 base and J dropped 10 bases, with 10 bases sitting between them. In germline, CDR1 is GTSNPN, CDR2 SVGIG (reference sequence). The CDR3 totals 12 residues. CDR3 protein: CAWSGAGVELFF. DNA for the CDR3: TGTGCCTGGAGTGGAGCGGGCGTGGAGCTGTTTTTT.

This CDR3 is CAITTGNSPGNTIYF. As DNA, the CDR3 is TGTGCCATAACTACAGGGAACTCACCTGGAAACACCATATATTTT. This chain links TRBV19 with TRBJ1-3; TRBD1 might be the D (6 bases). Germline CDR1 LNHDA, CDR2 SQIVND (reference sequence). V was trimmed by 10 bases and J by 2 bases, leaving 18 bases between them. This CDR3 region has 15 residues.

This chain uses TRBV6-5 with TRBJ2-2, with D hard to call. The CDR3 is 13 amino acids. V dropped 0 bases and J dropped 8 bases, with 7 bases sitting between them. Germline V gene lookup returns CDR1 MNHEY and CDR2 SVGAGI. CDR3: CASSYSREGELFF. The CDR3 nucleotides are TGTGCCAGCAGTTACTCGAGAGAAGGGGAGCTGTTTTTT.

This chain uses TRBV5-1 with TRBJ2-1; a weak D match, TRBD1 (6 bases). The V end lost 2 bases, the J end lost 2 bases, and 14 bases lay between the germline ends. Germline CDR1 reads SGHRS; CDR2 reads YFSETQ. This CDR3 is 16 amino acids long. CDR3 loop: CASSLGGGGPYNEQFF. CDR3 DNA: TGCGCCAGCAGCTTAGGAGGTGGGGGCCCCTACAATGAGCAGTTCTTC.

The genes are TRBV5-1 and TRBJ2-3, with 10 bases matching TRBD2. Germline-derived CDR1 and CDR2 are SGHRS and YFSETQ. J gave up 6 bases and V 1 base, and 5 bases lay outside the gene matches. The CDR3 extends over 15 amino acids. In nucleotides, the CDR3 is TGCGCCAGCAGCTTGAGAACTAGCGGGGAGGATACGCAGTATTTT. Residues: CASSLRTSGEDTQYF. Drawing the rest from reference TRBV5-1 and TRBJ2-3, the complete variable domain is KAGVTQTPRYLIKTRGQQVTLSCSPISGHRSVSWYQQTPGQGLQFLFEYFSETQRNKGNFPGRFSGRQFSNSRSEMNVSTLELGDSALYLCASSLRTSGEDTQYFGPGTRLTVL.

J is TRBJ2-7 and V is TRBV6-6; 8 nucleotides align to TRBD1. Germline CDR1 reads MNHNY; CDR2 reads SVGAGI (reference sequence). The CDR3 length is 15 residues. V gave up 2 bases and J gave up 5 bases; unmatched junction bases: 8. The CDR3 DNA reads TGTGCCAGCAGTTACCCCGGACAGGGAACCCACGAGCAGTACTTC. This codes for CASSYPGQGTHEQYF.